Listed here are 24 T cell receptor beta chains from one sample, sequenced in a study of spatial heterogeneity in lung cancer (dated by TCRdb to between 2019 and 2020). Libraries were made using 5' RACE. Sequenced using a NextSeq 500. The public sequencing data were trimmed at Q25 with fastp and processed into clonotypes with MiXCR by TCRdb, which kept only in-frame beta chains. Identical CDR3 protein sequences are pooled into one entry, listed with their most common genes and DNA. For this sample the table gives roughly 6,900 distinct CDR3 sequences, of which less than 5.5% were detected only once. The biggest ten clones account for around 8% of the sample. In the paper's terms, the time point label means: sample taken at primary tumor resection. TCR sequencing used whole RNA extracted from tumor and nontumor lung tissue, or from cryopreserved PBMC samples, without cell sorting. The sample in question was normal lung tissue next to the tumor, obtained at surgery. These receptors all stem from a female donor with early-stage non-small cell lung cancer.

V and J are TRBV6-4 and TRBJ1-2; 7 bases agree with TRBD1. The CDR3 has 15 residues. The V gene's germline CDR1 is MRHNA and CDR2 SNTAGT. Trimming cost V 6 bases and J 4 bases; bases outside gene matches: 11. Here the CDR3 reads CASRPSGGAPYGYTF. Here the CDR3 DNA reads TGTGCCAGCAGGCCATCAGGGGGGGCTCCCTATGGCTACACCTTC.

This clonotype showed up many times. V is TRBV7-2 and J is TRBJ2-1; 8 nucleotides agree with TRBD2. The junction had 6 bases not matched to a gene; V was cut back by 5 bases and J by 3 bases. This CDR3 has 15 amino acids. CDR1 SGHTA and CDR2 FQGNSA come from the germline V gene. CDR3 loop: CASSPTSGYYNEQFF. The CDR3, as DNA: TGTGCCAGCAGCCCTACTAGCGGATACTACAATGAGCAGTTCTTC.

This clonotype was counted ten times or more. This rearrangement joins TRBV30 to TRBJ2-2; possibly TRBD1 for D (5 bases). The CDR3 runs 13 residues. Trimming cost V 1 base and J 5 bases, with 8 bases left between them. Germline V lookup: CDR1 GTSNPN, CDR2 SVGIG (reference sequence). CDR3 in amino acids: CAWSASGTGELFF. The DNA of the CDR3 is TGTGCCTGGAGTGCCTCAGGGACCGGGGAGCTGTTTTTT.

By its share, this clonotype is medium-sized. The CDR3 DNA sequence: TGTGCCAGCTCACCGAGCGGGTTGCAGACCCAGTACTTC. It codes for CASSPSGLQTQYF. The chain links TRBV18 to TRBJ2-5; maybe TRBD2 (6 bases). The germline V and J ends were trimmed by 3 bases and 6 bases, with 11 bases remaining between them. This CDR3 has 13 residues. Germline lookup yields CDR1 KGHSH and CDR2 LQKENI.

This clonotype is large (0.1 to 1%) within its sample. This chain connects TRBV5-1 to TRBJ2-3; 10 positions match TRBD2. Trimming cost V 6 bases and J 5 bases; bases outside gene matches: 6. The CDR3 sequence is 14 residues long. In germline, CDR1 is SGHRS, CDR2 YFSETQ. The DNA for the CDR3 is TGCGCCAGCACCTTAGCGGGAGGTGGAGATACGCAGTATTTT. As protein: CASTLAGGGDTQYF.

This clonotype appeared many times. The genes are TRBV20-1 and TRBJ2-1, with TRBD2 as a possible D gene (5 bases). V lost 0 bases and J 16 bases, leaving 10 bases between the germline ends. The CDR3 is 10 residues long. Germline V lookup: CDR1 DFQATT, CDR2 SNEGSKA (reference sequence). Here the CDR3 reads CSARERRYFF. The CDR3 region has the DNA TGCAGTGCTAGAGAAAGGAGGTATTTCTTC.

The table lists this clonotype with many counts. J is TRBJ1-6 and V is TRBV6-5; the D is unclear. The CDR3 consists of 15 residues. The V gene's germline CDR1 is MNHEY and CDR2 SVGAGI. V lost 5 bases, J lost 8 bases, and 16 bases lay in between. CDR3 protein: CASSRTQANHSPLHF. CDR3 bases: TGTGCCAGCAGTCGAACTCAGGCAAACCATTCACCCCTCCACTTT.

This clonotype qualifies as medium-sized. V gene TRBV3-1 combines with J gene TRBJ1-1; perhaps TRBD1 as D (6 bases). V lost 11 bases, J lost 1 base, and 17 bases lay in between. The CDR3 contains 14 residues. CDR1 and CDR2 from the germline V gene are LGHDT and YNNKEL (reference sequence). CDR3 amino acids: CADMPRGPNTEAFF. CDR3 nucleotides: TGTGCCGATATGCCCCGGGGGCCGAACACTGAAGCTTTCTTT.

This clonotype is medium-sized. The chain has TRBV30 and TRBJ1-1, with D maybe TRBD1 (5 bases). The CDR3 runs to 15 residues. CDR1 and CDR2 from the germline V gene are GTSNPN and SVGIG (reference sequence). Trimming left V 1 base short and J 4 bases short, with 16 bases between. The CDR3 loop is CAWSGLRGVGTEAFF. CDR3 DNA: TGTGCCTGGAGTGGGTTAAGGGGAGTCGGCACTGAAGCTTTCTTT. Full variable domain (remainder filled in from reference TRBV30 and TRBJ1-1): SQTIHQWPATLVQPVGSPLSLECTVEGTSNPNLYWYRQAAGRGLQLLFYSVGIGQISSEVPQNLSASRPQDRQFILSSKKLLLSDSGFYLCAWSGLRGVGTEAFFGQGTRLTVV.

Judged by abundance, this clonotype is medium-sized. The rearrangement uses TRBV4-1 and TRBJ1-1; a weak D match, TRBD1 (5 bases). Looked up from germline, CDR1 is MGHRA and CDR2 is YSYEKL. The V gene lost 4 bases and the J gene lost 11 bases, with 17 bases spanning the gap. The CDR3 is 13 residues long. CDR3 sequence: CASSRPGDGGAFF. The CDR3, as DNA: TGCGCCAGCAGCCGCCCGGGGGACGGTGGCGCTTTCTTT.

Within the sample, this clonotype is medium-sized. The V and J genes are TRBV30 and TRBJ2-7; no clear D gene. The ends were cut back, 2 bases at V and 0 bases at J, with 8 bases in the middle. The CDR3 contains 13 residues. Germline CDR1 and CDR2: GTSNPN and SVGIG (reference sequence). CDR3 region: CAWSPGSSYEQYF. The CDR3 DNA follows: TGTGCCTGGAGTCCAGGCAGCTCCTACGAGCAGTACTTC.

The table lists this clonotype with many counts. The chain uses TRBV3-1 and TRBJ2-1; no clear D. The CDR3 has 11 amino acids. Germline lookup yields CDR1 LGHDT and CDR2 YNNKEL (reference sequence). V was shortened by 4 bases and J by 6 bases, with 4 bases between the two germline ends. The CDR3 region is CASSLPNEQFF. CDR3 in DNA: TGTGCCAGCAGCCTCCCCAATGAGCAGTTCTTC.

This clonotype was seen repeatedly, ten times or more. This chain links TRBV4-1 with TRBJ1-2, with D hard to call. The CDR3 has 16 amino acids. V lost 1 base, J lost 3 bases, and 15 bases lay in between. The germline V gene encodes CDR1 MGHRA and CDR2 YSYEKL. Written as DNA, the CDR3 is TGCGCCAGCAGCCAAGGGAAGTGGGGAGAAGACTATGGCTACACCTTC. Amino acid sequence: CASSQGKWGEDYGYTF.

This clonotype was seen a handful of times. The rearrangement links TRBV7-2 to TRBJ2-1; perhaps D is TRBD1 or TRBD2 (6 bases each). The germline CDR1 and CDR2 sequences are SGHTA and FQGNSA. This CDR3 spans 13 amino acids. Trimming removed 5 bases at V and 7 bases at J, with 12 bases between. DNA for the CDR3: TGTGCCAGCAGCAGTAGAGGGGGGAATGAGCAGTTCTTC. Protein: CASSSRGGNEQFF.

This clonotype is medium-sized (0.01 to 0.1%) in the sample. V gene TRBV29-1 combines with J gene TRBJ2-7, with 12 bases fitting TRBD1. In germline, CDR1 is SQVTM, CDR2 ANQGSEA. V shed 1 base and J 2 bases; nucleotides not matched to a gene: 6. The CDR3 consists of 16 residues. This chain's CDR3 is CSVEATGQGAAYEQYF. CDR3 nucleotide sequence: TGCAGCGTTGAAGCTACGGGACAGGGGGCAGCCTACGAGCAGTACTTC.

This clonotype has a count of ten or more. This chain joins TRBV28 and TRBJ2-7; possibly TRBD1 for D (6 bases). With 4 bases removed from V and 0 bases from J, the gap between germline ends came to 13 bases. Germline V gene lookup returns CDR1 MDHEN and CDR2 SYDVKM. CDR3 length: 15 amino acids. The CDR3 bases are TGTGCCAGCAGTTCCACGTCGACAGGCTCCTACGAGCAGTACTTC. Protein product: CASSSTSTGSYEQYF.

This clonotype is classed as medium-sized (0.01 to 0.1%). The rearrangement uses TRBV5-1 and TRBJ1-1; D may be TRBD1 (6 bases). V was clipped by 3 bases and J by 1 base, with 7 bases between them. There are 13 residues in the CDR3. Germline V CDR1 and CDR2: SGHRS, YFSETQ. CDR3: CASSWGQNTEAFF. CDR3 DNA: TGCGCCAGCAGCTGGGGACAGAACACTGAAGCTTTCTTT.

By frequency in the sample, this clonotype is medium-sized (0.01 to 0.1%). This chain uses TRBV5-5 with TRBJ1-1; tentative D call: TRBD1 (5 bases). Germline V lookup: CDR1 SGHKS, CDR2 YYEKEE (reference sequence). V dropped 1 base and J dropped 1 base, with 11 bases sitting between them. This CDR3 region has 15 residues. The CDR3 here is CASSLNRGTNTEAFF. The CDR3 nucleotides read TGTGCCAGCAGCTTGAATAGGGGAACGAACACTGAAGCTTTCTTT.

This clonotype was picked up a small number of times. The chain employs TRBV5-1 and TRBJ2-2; 7 nucleotides match TRBD1. Trimming took 6 bases from V and 3 from J; bases not matched to a gene: 11. The CDR3 length is 16 residues. Germline V gene data show CDR1 as SGHRS and CDR2 as YFSETQ. The CDR3 loop reads CASTMTGQTDTGELFF. For the CDR3, the DNA is TGCGCCAGCACGATGACAGGGCAAACGGACACCGGGGAGCTGTTTTTT.

This clonotype occurred many times. The chain recombines TRBV28 with TRBJ2-1; the D is unclear. The CDR3 runs to 12 residues. Germline assignment: CDR1 MDHEN and CDR2 SYDVKM. Trimming left V 2 bases short and J 4 bases short, with 3 bases between. DNA for the CDR3: TGTGCCAGCAGTTTACCATACAATGAGCAGTTCTTC. Amino acid sequence: CASSLPYNEQFF.

This clonotype is medium-sized by share. V gene TRBV29-1 combines with J gene TRBJ1-3; maybe TRBD1 (6 bases). The CDR3 loop spans 15 amino acids. V lost 3 bases, J lost 2 bases, and 14 bases lay in between. The germline V gene encodes CDR1 SQVTM and CDR2 ANQGSEA. The DNA of the CDR3 is TGCAGCGTTGATTCCGGCTCAGGGGCTGGAAACACCATATATTTT. Protein: CSVDSGSGAGNTIYF.

The chain uses TRBV27 and TRBJ2-7; D gene ambiguous. The CDR3 contains 12 residues. V lost 1 base, J lost 6 bases, and 7 bases lay in between. Germline CDR1 is MNHEY and CDR2 is SMNVEV (reference sequence). The CDR3 loop reads CASSLLGREQYF. The CDR3 DNA is TGTGCCAGCAGTTTATTAGGGCGCGAGCAGTACTTC.

This clonotype occurred many times. The V call is TRBV9, the J call TRBJ2-1, with 8 bases that match TRBD2. Germline trimming cut 0 bases from V and 9 bases from J; bases unmatched to any gene: 8. This CDR3 has 15 amino acids. In germline, CDR1 is SGDLS, CDR2 YYNGEE. CDR3 loop: CASSVGPQREFEQFF. The CDR3 bases are TGTGCCAGCAGCGTAGGCCCCCAGCGGGAGTTTGAGCAGTTCTTC.

This clonotype was detected many times. This chain links TRBV30 with TRBJ2-3, with D maybe TRBD2 (6 bases). The CDR3 extends over 15 amino acids. CDR1 GTSNPN and CDR2 SVGIG come from the germline V gene (reference sequence). V lost 3 bases, J lost 0 bases, and 13 bases lay in between. This CDR3 is CAWSDSGFSTDTQYF. The CDR3 DNA sequence: TGTGCCTGGAGCGATAGCGGATTTAGCACAGATACGCAGTATTTT.